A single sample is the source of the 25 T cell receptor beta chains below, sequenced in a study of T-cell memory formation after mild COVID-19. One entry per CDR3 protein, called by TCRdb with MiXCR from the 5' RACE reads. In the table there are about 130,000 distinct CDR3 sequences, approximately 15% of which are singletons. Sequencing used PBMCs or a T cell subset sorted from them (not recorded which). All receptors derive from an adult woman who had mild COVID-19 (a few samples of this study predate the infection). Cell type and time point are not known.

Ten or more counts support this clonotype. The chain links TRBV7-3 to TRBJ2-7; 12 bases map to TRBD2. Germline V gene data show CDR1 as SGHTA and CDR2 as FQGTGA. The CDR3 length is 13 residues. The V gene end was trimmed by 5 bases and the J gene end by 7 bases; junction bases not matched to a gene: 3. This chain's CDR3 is CASSPGLAGEQYF. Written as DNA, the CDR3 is TGTGCCAGCAGCCCCGGACTAGCGGGGGAGCAGTACTTC.

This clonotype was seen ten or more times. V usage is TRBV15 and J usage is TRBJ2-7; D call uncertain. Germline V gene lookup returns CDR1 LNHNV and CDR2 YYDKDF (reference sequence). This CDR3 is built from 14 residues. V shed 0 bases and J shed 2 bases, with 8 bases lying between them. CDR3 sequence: CATSRDVGTYEQYF. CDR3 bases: TGTGCCACCAGCAGAGATGTGGGAACCTACGAGCAGTACTTC.

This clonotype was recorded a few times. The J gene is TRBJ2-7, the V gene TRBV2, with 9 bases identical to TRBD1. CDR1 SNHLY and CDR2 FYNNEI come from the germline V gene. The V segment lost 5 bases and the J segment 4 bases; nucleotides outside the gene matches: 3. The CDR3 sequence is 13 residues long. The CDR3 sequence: CASSRQGGYEQYF. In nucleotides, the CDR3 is TGTGCCAGCAGTAGACAGGGGGGGTACGAGCAGTACTTC.

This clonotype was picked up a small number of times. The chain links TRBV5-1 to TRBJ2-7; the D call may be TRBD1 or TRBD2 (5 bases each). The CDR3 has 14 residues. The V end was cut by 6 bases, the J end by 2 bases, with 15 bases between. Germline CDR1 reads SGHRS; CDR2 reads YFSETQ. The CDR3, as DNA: TGCGCCAGCACACAAACCAGGGACCCCTACGAGCAGTACTTC. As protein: CASTQTRDPYEQYF.

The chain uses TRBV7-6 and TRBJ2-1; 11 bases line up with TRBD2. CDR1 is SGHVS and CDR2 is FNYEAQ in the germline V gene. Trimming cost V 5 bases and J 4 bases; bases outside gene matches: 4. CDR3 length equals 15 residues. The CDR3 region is CASSRSGRGYNEQFF. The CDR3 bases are TGTGCCAGCAGCCGTAGCGGGAGGGGGTACAATGAGCAGTTCTTC.

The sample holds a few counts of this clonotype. In DNA form, the CDR3 reads TGTGCCAGCAGCTCGCGAGCGGGGCGATACGAGCAGTACTTC. Residues: CASSSRAGRYEQYF. The chain couples TRBV7-2 to TRBJ2-7, with TRBD2 identical over 7 bases. Germline CDR1 reads SGHTA; CDR2 reads FQGNSA. There are 14 residues in the CDR3. Trimming took 4 bases from V and 4 from J; bases not matched to a gene: 7.

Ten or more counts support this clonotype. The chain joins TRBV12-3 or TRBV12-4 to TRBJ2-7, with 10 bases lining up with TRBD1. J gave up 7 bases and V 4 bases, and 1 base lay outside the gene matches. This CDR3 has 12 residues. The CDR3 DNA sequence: TGTGCCAGCAGTTGGACAGGGGGGGAGCAGTACTTC. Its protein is CASSWTGGEQYF.

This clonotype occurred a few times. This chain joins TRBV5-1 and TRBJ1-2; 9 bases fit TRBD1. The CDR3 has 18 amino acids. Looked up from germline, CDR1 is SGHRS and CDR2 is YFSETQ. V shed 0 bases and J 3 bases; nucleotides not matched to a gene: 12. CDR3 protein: CASSLDPGTGQGYYGYTF. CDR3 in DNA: TGCGCCAGCAGCTTGGATCCGGGAACAGGACAGGGGTACTATGGCTACACCTTC.

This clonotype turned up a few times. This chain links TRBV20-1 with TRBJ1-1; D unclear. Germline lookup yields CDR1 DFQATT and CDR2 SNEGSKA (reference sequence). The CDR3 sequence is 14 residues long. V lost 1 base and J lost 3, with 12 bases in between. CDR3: CSARGLKVYTEAFF. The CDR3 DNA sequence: TGCAGTGCTAGAGGACTCAAAGTGTACACTGAAGCTTTCTTT.

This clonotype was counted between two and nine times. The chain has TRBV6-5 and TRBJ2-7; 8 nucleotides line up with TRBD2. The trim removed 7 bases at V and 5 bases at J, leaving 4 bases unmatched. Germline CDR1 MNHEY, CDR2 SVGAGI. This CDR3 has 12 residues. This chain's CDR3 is CASKSGGNEQYF. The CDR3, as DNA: TGTGCCAGCAAGTCGGGGGGGAACGAGCAGTACTTC.

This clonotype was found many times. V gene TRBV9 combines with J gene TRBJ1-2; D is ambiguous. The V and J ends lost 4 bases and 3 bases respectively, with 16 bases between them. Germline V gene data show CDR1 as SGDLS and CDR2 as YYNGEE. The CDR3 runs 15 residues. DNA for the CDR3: TGTGCCAGCAGCACACTGACTGGAAGTGACTATGGCTACACCTTC. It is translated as CASSTLTGSDYGYTF.

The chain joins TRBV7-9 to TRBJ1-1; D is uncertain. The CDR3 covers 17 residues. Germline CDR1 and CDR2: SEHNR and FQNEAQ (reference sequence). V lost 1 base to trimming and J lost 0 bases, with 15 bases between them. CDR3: CASSLGNSFSMNTEAFF. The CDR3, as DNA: TGTGCCAGCAGCTTAGGTAACAGCTTCTCCATGAACACTGAAGCTTTCTTT.

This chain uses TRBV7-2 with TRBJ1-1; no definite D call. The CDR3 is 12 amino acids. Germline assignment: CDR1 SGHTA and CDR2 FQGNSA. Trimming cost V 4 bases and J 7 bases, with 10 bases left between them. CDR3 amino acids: CASSSFTDEAFF. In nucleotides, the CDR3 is TGTGCCAGCAGCTCCTTCACAGATGAAGCTTTCTTT.

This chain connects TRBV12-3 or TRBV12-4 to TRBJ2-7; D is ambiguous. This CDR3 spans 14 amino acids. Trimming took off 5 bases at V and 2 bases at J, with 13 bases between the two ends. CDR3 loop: CASSMGAEAYEQYF. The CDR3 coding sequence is TGTGCCAGCAGTATGGGCGCGGAAGCCTACGAGCAGTACTTC.

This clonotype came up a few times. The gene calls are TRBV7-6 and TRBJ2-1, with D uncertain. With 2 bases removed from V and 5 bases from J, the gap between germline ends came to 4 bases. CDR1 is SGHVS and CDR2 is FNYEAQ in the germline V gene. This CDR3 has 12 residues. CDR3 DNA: TGTGCCAGCAGCTTAAGAGACAATGAGCAGTTCTTC. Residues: CASSLRDNEQFF.

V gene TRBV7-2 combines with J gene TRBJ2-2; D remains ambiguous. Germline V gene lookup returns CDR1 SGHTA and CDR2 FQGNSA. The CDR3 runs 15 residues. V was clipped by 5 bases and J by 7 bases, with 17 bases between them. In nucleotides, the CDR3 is TGTGCCAGCAGCCCGGACCCGTCCCGGATCGGGGAGCTGTTTTTT. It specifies CASSPDPSRIGELFF.

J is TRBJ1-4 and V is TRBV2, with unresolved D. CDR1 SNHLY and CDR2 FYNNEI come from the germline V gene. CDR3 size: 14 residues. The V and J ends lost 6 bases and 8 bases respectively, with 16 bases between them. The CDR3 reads CASSRGSWEEKLFF. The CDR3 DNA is TGTGCCAGCAGCCGAGGCTCGTGGGAAGAAAAACTGTTTTTT.

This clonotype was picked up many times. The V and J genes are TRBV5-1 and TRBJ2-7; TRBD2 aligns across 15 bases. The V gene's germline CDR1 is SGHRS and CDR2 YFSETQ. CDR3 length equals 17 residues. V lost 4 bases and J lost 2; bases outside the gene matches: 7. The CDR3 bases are TGCGCCAGCAGCGTGGGACTAGCGGGAGGCAGGGCCTACGAGCAGTACTTC. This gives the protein CASSVGLAGGRAYEQYF.

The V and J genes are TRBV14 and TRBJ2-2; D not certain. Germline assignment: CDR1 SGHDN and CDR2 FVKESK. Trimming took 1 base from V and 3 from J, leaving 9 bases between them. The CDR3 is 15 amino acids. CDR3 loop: CASSQGLVHTGELFF. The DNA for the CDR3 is TGTGCCAGCAGCCAAGGTCTAGTTCACACCGGGGAGCTGTTTTTT.

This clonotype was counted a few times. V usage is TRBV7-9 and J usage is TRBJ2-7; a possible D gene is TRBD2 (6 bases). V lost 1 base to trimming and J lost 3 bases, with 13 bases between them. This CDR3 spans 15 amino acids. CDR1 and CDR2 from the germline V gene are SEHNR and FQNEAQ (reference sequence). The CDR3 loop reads CASSLDGGRNYEQYF. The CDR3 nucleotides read TGTGCCAGCAGCTTAGATGGTGGGAGGAACTACGAGCAGTACTTC.

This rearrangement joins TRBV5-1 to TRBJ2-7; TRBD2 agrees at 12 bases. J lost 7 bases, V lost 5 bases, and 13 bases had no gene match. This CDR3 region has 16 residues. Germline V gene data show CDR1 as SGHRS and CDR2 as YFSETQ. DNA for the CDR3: TGCGCCAGCAGAAACGGACTAGCGGGAACCTCGGGGGAGCAGTACTTC. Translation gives CASRNGLAGTSGEQYF.

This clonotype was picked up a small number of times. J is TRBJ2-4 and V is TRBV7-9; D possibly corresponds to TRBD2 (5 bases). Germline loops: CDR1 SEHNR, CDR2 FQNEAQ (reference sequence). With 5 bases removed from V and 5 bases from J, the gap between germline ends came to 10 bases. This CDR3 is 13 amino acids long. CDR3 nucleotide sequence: TGTGCCAGCAGCCAAACCGGGGAAAACATTCAGTACTTC. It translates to CASSQTGENIQYF.

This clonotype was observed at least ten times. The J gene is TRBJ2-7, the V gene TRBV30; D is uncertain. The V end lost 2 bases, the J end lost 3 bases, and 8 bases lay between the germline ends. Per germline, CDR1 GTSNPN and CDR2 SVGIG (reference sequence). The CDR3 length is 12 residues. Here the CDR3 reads CAWSLGFYEQYF. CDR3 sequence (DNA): TGTGCCTGGAGTCTCGGCTTCTACGAGCAGTACTTC.

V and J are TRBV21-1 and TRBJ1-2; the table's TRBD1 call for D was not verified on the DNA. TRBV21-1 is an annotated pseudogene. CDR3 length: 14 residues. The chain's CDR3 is CASESRGNLYGYTF. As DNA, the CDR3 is TGTGCCAGCGAATCTCGGGGGAATCTCTATGGCTACACCTTC.

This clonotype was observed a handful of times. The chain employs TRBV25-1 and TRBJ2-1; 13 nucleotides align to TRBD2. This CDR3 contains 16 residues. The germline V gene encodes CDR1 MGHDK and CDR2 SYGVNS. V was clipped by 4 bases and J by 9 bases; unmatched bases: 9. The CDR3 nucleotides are TGTGCCAGCAGTGGGACGGGACTAGCGGGGTATGGTGAGCAGTTCTTC. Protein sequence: CASSGTGLAGYGEQFF.